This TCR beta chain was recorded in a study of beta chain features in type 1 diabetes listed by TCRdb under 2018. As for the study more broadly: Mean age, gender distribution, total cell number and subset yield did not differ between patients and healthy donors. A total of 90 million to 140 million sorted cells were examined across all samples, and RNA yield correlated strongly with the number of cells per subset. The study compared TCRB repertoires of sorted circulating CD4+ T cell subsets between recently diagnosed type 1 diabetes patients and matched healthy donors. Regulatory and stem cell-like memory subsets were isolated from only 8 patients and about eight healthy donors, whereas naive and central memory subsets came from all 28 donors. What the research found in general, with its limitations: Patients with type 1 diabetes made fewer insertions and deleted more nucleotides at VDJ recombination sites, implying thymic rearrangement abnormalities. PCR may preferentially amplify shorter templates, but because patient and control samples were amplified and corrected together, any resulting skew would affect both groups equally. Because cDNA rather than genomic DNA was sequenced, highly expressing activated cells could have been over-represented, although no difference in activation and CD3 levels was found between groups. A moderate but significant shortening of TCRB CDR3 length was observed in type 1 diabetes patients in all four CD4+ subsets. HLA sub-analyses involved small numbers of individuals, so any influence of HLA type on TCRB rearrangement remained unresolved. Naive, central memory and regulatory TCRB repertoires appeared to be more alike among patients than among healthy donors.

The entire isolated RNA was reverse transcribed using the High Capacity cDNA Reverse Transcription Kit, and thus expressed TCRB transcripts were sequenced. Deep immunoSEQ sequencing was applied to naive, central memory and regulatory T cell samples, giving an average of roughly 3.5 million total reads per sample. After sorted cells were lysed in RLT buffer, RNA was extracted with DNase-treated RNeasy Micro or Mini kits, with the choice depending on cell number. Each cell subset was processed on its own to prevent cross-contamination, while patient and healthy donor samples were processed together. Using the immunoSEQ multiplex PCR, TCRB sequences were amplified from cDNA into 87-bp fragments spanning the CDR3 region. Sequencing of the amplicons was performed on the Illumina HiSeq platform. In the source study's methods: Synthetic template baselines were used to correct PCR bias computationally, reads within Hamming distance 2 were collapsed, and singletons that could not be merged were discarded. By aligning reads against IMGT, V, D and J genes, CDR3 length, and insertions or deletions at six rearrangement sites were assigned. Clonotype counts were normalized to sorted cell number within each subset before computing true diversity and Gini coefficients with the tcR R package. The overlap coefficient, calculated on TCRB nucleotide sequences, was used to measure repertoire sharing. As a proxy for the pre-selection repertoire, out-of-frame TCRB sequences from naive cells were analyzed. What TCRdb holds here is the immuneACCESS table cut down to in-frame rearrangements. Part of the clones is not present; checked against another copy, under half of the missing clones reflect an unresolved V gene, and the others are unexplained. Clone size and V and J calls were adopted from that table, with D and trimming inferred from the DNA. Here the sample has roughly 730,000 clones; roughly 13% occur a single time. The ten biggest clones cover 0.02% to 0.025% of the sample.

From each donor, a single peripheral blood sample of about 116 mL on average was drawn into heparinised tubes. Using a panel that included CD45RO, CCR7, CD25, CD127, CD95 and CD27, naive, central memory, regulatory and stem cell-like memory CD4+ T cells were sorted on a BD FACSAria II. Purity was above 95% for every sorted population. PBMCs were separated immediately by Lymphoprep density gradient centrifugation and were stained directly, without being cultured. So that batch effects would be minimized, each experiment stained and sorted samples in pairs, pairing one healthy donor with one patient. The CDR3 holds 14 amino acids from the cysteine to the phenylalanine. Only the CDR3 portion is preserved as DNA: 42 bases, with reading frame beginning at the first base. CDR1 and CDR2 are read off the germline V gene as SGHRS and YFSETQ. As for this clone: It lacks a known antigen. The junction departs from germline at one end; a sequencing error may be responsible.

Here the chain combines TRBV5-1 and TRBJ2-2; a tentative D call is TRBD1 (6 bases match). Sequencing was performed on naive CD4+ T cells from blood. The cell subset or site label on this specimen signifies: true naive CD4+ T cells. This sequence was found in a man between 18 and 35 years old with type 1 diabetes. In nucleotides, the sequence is TGCGCCAGCAGCTTGGACAGGGTATCAGGGGCGCTGTTTTTT. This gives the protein CASSLDRVSGALFF. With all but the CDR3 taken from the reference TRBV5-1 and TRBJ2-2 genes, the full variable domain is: KAGVTQTPRYLIKTRGQQVTLSCSPISGHRSVSWYQQTPGQGLQFLFEYFSETQRNKGNFPGRFSGRQFSNSRSEMNVSTLELGDSALYLCASSLDRVSGALFFGEGSRLTVL.